This is a list of T cell receptor beta chains from one sample in a study of blood T cell repertoires in COVID-19. Profiling relied on immunoSEQ multiplex PCR, and the TCRdb table lists in-frame clones only, not all of them. The sample lists approximately 260,000 clones; under 90% were seen once. Sequencing was performed on PBMCs or T cells enriched from blood (not recorded which). The receptors derive from a man aged 30 to 39 with acute COVID-19. CDR3s include the opening cysteine and the closing phenylalanine or tryptophan. D genes are given only for firm matches. Some rows have no size entry. The others give once, few or many, or a class for an expanded clone.

D	V	size	J	DNA	CDR3
.	TRBV6-5	.	TRBJ1-1	TGTGCCAGCATGCGAAGGACAGCCCAGAACACTGAAGCTTTCTTT	CASMRRTAQNTEAFF
.	TRBV7-9	.	TRBJ2-3	TGTGCCAGCAGCTTCGGGACTAGCACAGATACGCAGTATTTT	CASSFGTSTDTQYF
.	TRBV5-6	.	TRBJ1-2	TGTGCCAGCAGCTTTGTGGCAGGGAGGGATGGCTACACCTTC	CASSFVAGRDGYTF
TRBD2	TRBV11-2	.	TRBJ2-1	TGTGCCAGCAGCCTTAGGGGACTAGCGGAAAGGGGATCCTACAATGAGCAGTTCTTC	CASSLRGLAERGSYNEQFF
TRBD1	TRBV29-1	.	TRBJ1-4	TGCAGCGTTGAAAAACCGGGACAGGGGAATGAAAAACTGTTTTTT	CSVEKPGQGNEKLFF
TRBD2	TRBV2	.	TRBJ2-3	TGTGCCAGCGGGACTAGCGGGAGGACAGATACGCAGTATTTT	CASGTSGRTDTQYF
TRBD1	TRBV11-3	.	TRBJ2-1	TGTGCCAGCAGCTTAGGCCAGGGGGTCTCCTACAATGAGCAGTTCTTC	CASSLGQGVSYNEQFF
TRBD2	TRBV2	.	TRBJ2-1	TGTGCCAGCAGTGAGAGCGGGAACCCTTTCTACAATGAGCAGTTCTTC	CASSESGNPFYNEQFF
TRBD2	TRBV5-1	.	TRBJ2-5	TGCGCCAGCAGCTTGGAGGCTAGCGGGGGTTTTATAGAGACCCAGTACTTC	CASSLEASGGFIETQYF
.	TRBV11-3	.	TRBJ1-4	TGTGCCAGCAGCTGGGACTCGAGAAATGAAAAACTGTTTTTT	CASSWDSRNEKLFF
TRBD1	TRBV19	.	TRBJ2-5	TGTGCCAGTAGTACGGACAGGGCCCAAGAGACCCAGTACTTC	CASSTDRAQETQYF
TRBD2	TRBV10-3	.	TRBJ2-5	TGTGCCATCAGTGAGGGGGGGCTAGCGGGGGTGGAGACCCAGTACTTC	CAISEGGLAGVETQYF
.	TRBV7-2	.	TRBJ2-3	TGTGCCAGCAGCTTAGTAGCCAGGGGGGAGAATACGCAGTATTTT	CASSLVARGENTQYF
.	TRBV2	.	TRBJ1-2	TGTGCCAGCAGGGAGGACCGGGACACCTATGGCTACACCTTC	CASREDRDTYGYTF
.	TRBV25-1	.	TRBJ2-1	TGTGCCAGCACCCTGGGGGGGCATACCTACAATGAGCAGTTCTTC	CASTLGGHTYNEQFF
.	TRBV9	.	TRBJ2-1	TGTGCCAGCAGCGTAGCAGGCAATGAGCAGTTCTTC	CASSVAGNEQFF
.	TRBV30	.	TRBJ2-2	TGTGCCTGGGGTCTAGGGGGGGCCGGGGAGCTGTTTTTT	CAWGLGGAGELFF
TRBD2	TRBV5-1	.	TRBJ2-5	TGCGCCAGCAGCTCTCCGACCGGGACTAGCATTGTGGAGACCCAGTACTTC	CASSSPTGTSIVETQYF
TRBD1	TRBV13	.	TRBJ1-1	TGTGCCAGCAGCTCGGGACAGGAGCGTACTGAAGCTTTCTTT	CASSSGQERTEAFF
.	TRBV6-5	.	TRBJ2-1	TGTGCCAGCAGTTCCTTGGGGGCAGGATACAATGAGCAGTTCTTC	CASSSLGAGYNEQFF
.	TRBV6-2/TRBV6-3	.	TRBJ2-2	TGTGCCAGCAGTTCCCATCGGGATCCCACCGGGGAGCTGTTTTTT	CASSSHRDPTGELFF
.	TRBV7-2	few	TRBJ1-6	TGTGCCAGCAGCCCGCGTGCGGAACCCCTCCACTTT	CASSPRAEPLHF
.	TRBV5-5	.	TRBJ2-2	TGTGCCAGCAGCTTGGGGCAGAACACCGGGGAGCTGTTTTTT	CASSLGQNTGELFF
TRBD1	TRBV28	few	TRBJ1-1	TGTGCCAGCGGGGGACAGGGGGCTTTCTTT	CASGGQGAFF
TRBD2	TRBV18	.	TRBJ2-1	TGTGCCATCAGGGAAACTAGCGGTTTAAATGAGCAGTTCTTC	CAIRETSGLNEQFF
.	TRBV7-6	once	TRBJ1-1	TGTGCCAGCAAAGAGACACCTAACACTGAAGCTTTCTTT	CASKETPNTEAFF
.	TRBV14	.	TRBJ1-5	TGTGCCAGCAGCCTCGCAGGGGCAAATCAGCCCCAGCATTTT	CASSLAGANQPQHF
.	TRBV2	.	TRBJ1-2	TGTGCCAGCCCCTACACAGGGAGTGAGGGCTACACCTTC	CASPYTGSEGYTF
.	TRBV27	.	TRBJ1-6	TGTGCTGCCGGTTCACCCCTCCACTTT	CAAGSPLHF
TRBD1	TRBV4-2	.	TRBJ1-5	TGTGCCAGCAGCCCGACCTGGACAGGGGATCAGCCCCAGCATTTT	CASSPTWTGDQPQHF
.	TRBV20-1	.	TRBJ1-2	TGCAGTGCTACGGACTTATATGGCTACACCTTC	CSATDLYGYTF
.	TRBV5-4	.	TRBJ1-1	TGTGCCAGCGGGCGGGTTGACACTGAAGCTTTCTTT	CASGRVDTEAFF
.	TRBV3-1/TRBV3-2	.	TRBJ1-3	TGTGCCAGCAGCCAAGCGCTAAGGCGGGTGATCTCTGGAAACACCATATATTTT	CASSQALRRVISGNTIYF
.	TRBV6-6	.	TRBJ1-2	TGTGCCAGCAGCCGCGGGTCGGGGGACGGCTACACCTTC	CASSRGSGDGYTF
TRBD1	TRBV28	.	TRBJ1-5	TGTGCCAGCAGCCACAGGGGACGCAATCAGCCCCAGCATTTT	CASSHRGRNQPQHF
.	TRBV4-1	.	TRBJ1-5	TGCGCCAGCAGCCGGGCCGGACATTTT	CASSRAGHF
.	TRBV9	.	TRBJ1-6	TGTGCCAGCAGCGCAGGGGCTGGGAATTCACCCCTCCACTTT	CASSAGAGNSPLHF
.	TRBV27	.	TRBJ1-1	TGTGCCAGCAGCGTAAACAGGCCATCCCCTGAAGCTTTCTTT	CASSVNRPSPEAFF
.	TRBV20-1	.	TRBJ2-1	TGCAGTGCTAAGAGTTATGAGCAGTTCTTC	CSAKSYEQFF
TRBD1	TRBV4-3	.	TRBJ1-5	TGCGCCAGCAGCCAATTTCAGGGGGCTGATCAGCCCCAGCATTTT	CASSQFQGADQPQHF
TRBD2	TRBV11-3	.	TRBJ2-1	TGTGCCAGCAGGGAAGCGGGATTTGAGCAGTTCTTC	CASREAGFEQFF
.	TRBV28	once	TRBJ2-5	TGTGCCAGCAGGGCCCGGGGGGAGACCCAGTACTTC	CASRARGETQYF
.	TRBV7-9	many	TRBJ2-1	TGTGCCAGCAGCTTAAGGGGGTTGGATGAGCAGTTCTTC	CASSLRGLDEQFF
.	TRBV2	.	TRBJ1-4	TGTGCCAGCAGTGAACCCTGGGCGGAAAAACTGTTTTTT	CASSEPWAEKLFF
.	TRBV6-5	.	TRBJ1-4	TGTGCCAGCAGCGGACTGGCGGGGGCCGATGAAAAACTGTTTTTT	CASSGLAGADEKLFF
TRBD1	TRBV9	once	TRBJ1-1	TGTGCCAGCAGCGTAGGGGGACAGCTGAACACTGAAGCTTTCTTT	CASSVGGQLNTEAFF
TRBD1	TRBV4-2	.	TRBJ1-1	TGTGCCAGCAGCCAGACGGGACAGGGAAACACTGAAGCTTTCTTT	CASSQTGQGNTEAFF
.	TRBV14	.	TRBJ1-4	TGTGCCAGCAGCGACCTGGACATTGCAACTAATGAAAAACTGTTTTTT	CASSDLDIATNEKLFF
.	TRBV5-6	.	TRBJ2-1	TGTGCCAGCAGCTTCGGGTGGCAGTTCTTC	CASSFGWQFF
.	TRBV12-3/TRBV12-4	.	TRBJ2-1	TGTGCCAGCATTTTCAGCAATGAGCAGTTCTTC	CASIFSNEQFF
TRBD1	TRBV27	.	TRBJ2-2	TGTGCCAGCGGTCCAGGGGGCCTCACCGGGGAGCTGTTTTTT	CASGPGGLTGELFF
.	TRBV27	.	TRBJ1-3	TGTGCCAGCAGCAACCAAGGAGGGGTCGGAAACACCATATATTTT	CASSNQGGVGNTIYF
.	TRBV21-1	.	TRBJ2-1	TGTGCCAGCTCAGAGCAAACAGGGAGTAAAGACAATGAGCAGTTCTTC	CASSEQTGSKDNEQFF
TRBD2	TRBV11-2	.	TRBJ2-2	TGTGCCAGCAGCTTAGACCTAGCGGGGGGGATGAACACCGGGGAGCTGTTTTTT	CASSLDLAGGMNTGELFF
.	TRBV11-3	.	TRBJ1-2	TGTGCCAGCAGCTTAGGTCCGGGACTCAGTGGCTACACCTTC	CASSLGPGLSGYTF
.	TRBV6-1	few	TRBJ1-3	TGTGCCAGCAGTGAAAGGTGGGGGGGAAGGGGCTCTGGAAACACCATATATTTT	CASSERWGGRGSGNTIYF